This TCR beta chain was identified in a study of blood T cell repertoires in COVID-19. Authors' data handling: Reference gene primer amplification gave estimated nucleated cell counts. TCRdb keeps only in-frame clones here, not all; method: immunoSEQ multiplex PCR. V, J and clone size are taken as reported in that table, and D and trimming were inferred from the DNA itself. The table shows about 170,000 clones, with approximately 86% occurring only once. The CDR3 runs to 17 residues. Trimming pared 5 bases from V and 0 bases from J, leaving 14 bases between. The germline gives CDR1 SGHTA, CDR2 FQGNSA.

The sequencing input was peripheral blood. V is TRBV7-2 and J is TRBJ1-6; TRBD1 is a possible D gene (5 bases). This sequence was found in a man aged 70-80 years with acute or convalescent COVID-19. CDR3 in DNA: TGTGCCAGCAGCCCCCAGGGTTTTGGCTCCTATAATTCACCCCTCCACTTT. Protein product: CASSPQGFGSYNSPLHF.